This is a list of T cell receptor beta chains from one sample in a study of T cell responses to AZD1222 COVID-19 vaccine. Sequencing used immunoSEQ multiplex PCR; TCRdb keeps in-frame clones, though not all of them. The repertoire holds tens of thousands of clones, with approximately 86% as singletons. The specimen was peripheral blood, collected on day 0 of AZD1222 vaccination. Every receptor here comes from an adult in good health. CDR3s include the opening cysteine and the closing phenylalanine or tryptophan. D genes are given only for firm matches. Size tells how often a clone was seen (once, few, many) or the class of an expanded clone, and some rows leave it out.

TGTGCCAGCAGCTTAAGCTGGGAAGATGGCTACACCTTC,CASSLSWEDGYTF,TRBV7-9,TRBJ1-2,NA,many
TGTGCCATCAGTGAGGTGAACGGAAATTCACCCCTCCACTTT,CAISEVNGNSPLHF,TRBV10-3,TRBJ1-6,NA,few
TGTGCCAGCAGGAAAGACAGGGGGCGGTACACCGGGGAGCTGTTTTTT,CASRKDRGRYTGELFF,TRBV5-6,TRBJ2-2,TRBD1,NA
TGTGCCTGGAGTTCCACCGACTATGGCTACACCTTC,CAWSSTDYGYTF,TRBV30,TRBJ1-2,NA,NA
TGTGCCAGCTCACCGGTGGGAGGTACTTATGGCTACACCTTC,CASSPVGGTYGYTF,TRBV18,TRBJ1-2,NA,NA
TGTGCCAGCAGCCGCTCAGAGGGCGCAAATGAGCAGTTCTTC,CASSRSEGANEQFF,TRBV3-1/TRBV3-2,TRBJ2-1,NA,NA
TGCGCCAGCGGGCGGGGCGCGGTGAACACTGAAGCTTTCTTT,CASGRGAVNTEAFF,TRBV5-1,TRBJ1-1,NA,NA
TGCGCCAGCAGCTTGTGGGATAACACTGAAGCTTTCTTT,CASSLWDNTEAFF,TRBV5-1,TRBJ1-1,NA,NA
TGTGCTAGTGGTTTGGAGACAACTGAAGCTTTCTTT,CASGLETTEAFF,TRBV12-5,TRBJ1-1,NA,NA
TGTGCCAGCAGCGCCCGACAGGGGGCAACCGGGGAGCTGTTTTTT,CASSARQGATGELFF,TRBV2,TRBJ2-2,TRBD1,NA
TGTGCCAGCAGTTCGCTACTAGCGGGGGGGCAGGGTGAGCAGTTCTTC,CASSSLLAGGQGEQFF,TRBV27,TRBJ2-1,TRBD2,NA
TGTGCCAGCAGCTTGACTAGGTACTACGAGCAGTACTTC,CASSLTRYYEQYF,TRBV5-6,TRBJ2-7,NA,NA
TGCGCCAGCAGTCGCCCCGCGGACAGTTATAATTCACCCCTCCACTTT,CASSRPADSYNSPLHF,TRBV23-1,TRBJ1-6,NA,NA
TGCGCCAGCAGCCAAGATACTCCCTCTGGAAACACCATATATTTT,CASSQDTPSGNTIYF,TRBV4-3,TRBJ1-3,NA,NA
TGTGCCACCAGCAGCCCCGGGAGGGCTGGAAACACCATATATTTT,CATSSPGRAGNTIYF,TRBV15,TRBJ1-3,NA,once
TGTGCCAGCAGTGAAGATATCCAAAACACCGGGGAGCTGTTTTTT,CASSEDIQNTGELFF,TRBV6-1,TRBJ2-2,NA,NA
TGTGCCAGCTCACCAACAGGGCAGAACACCGGGGAGCTGTTTTTT,CASSPTGQNTGELFF,TRBV18,TRBJ2-2,NA,NA
TGTGCCACGGGACTAGCGGGAGTCCACAATGAGCAGTTCTTC,CATGLAGVHNEQFF,TRBV24-1,TRBJ2-1,TRBD2,NA
TGTGCCAGCAGCTTCGGACCTGTCTATGGCTACACCTTC,CASSFGPVYGYTF,TRBV5-8,TRBJ1-2,NA,few
TGTGCCAGCAGCTTAGTCCCTCGCGCGAATGAGCAGTTCTTC,CASSLVPRANEQFF,TRBV7-2,TRBJ2-1,NA,NA
TGTGCCAGTAGTCCGGGGTTGAGGTACAATGAGCAGTTCTTC,CASSPGLRYNEQFF,TRBV19,TRBJ2-1,NA,few
TGTGCCAGCAGCGCCCACGTGGGACAGGGGATTGAGACCCAGTACTTC,CASSAHVGQGIETQYF,TRBV5-8,TRBJ2-5,TRBD1,NA
TGTGCCACCAGCAGGGATTTTAGCAATCAGCCCCAGCATTTT,CATSRDFSNQPQHF,TRBV15,TRBJ1-5,NA,NA
TGTGCCTGGACCCCCGGGACCTTCTTTTACGGCTACACCTTC,CAWTPGTFFYGYTF,TRBV30,TRBJ1-2,NA,few
TGTGCCAGCAGCCAAGAGATTATTTGGCTAGCGTCTGAGCAGTTCTTC,CASSQEIIWLASEQFF,TRBV3-1/TRBV3-2,TRBJ2-1,NA,NA
TGTGCCATCAGTCCAGGGGGGGTTTCCTACGAGCAGTACTTC,CAISPGGVSYEQYF,TRBV10-3,TRBJ2-7,NA,once
TGTGCCAGCAGCCCAGCGGGACACTCCTACGAGCAGTACTTC,CASSPAGHSYEQYF,TRBV7-9,TRBJ2-7,NA,NA
TGTGCCAGCTCACCCGCGAACAGGGACAACGAGCAGTACTTC,CASSPANRDNEQYF,TRBV18,TRBJ2-7,NA,NA
TGTGCCAGCTCACCGGACAGGGGGCTCTTAGCTTTCTTT,CASSPDRGLLAFF,TRBV18,TRBJ1-1,TRBD1,NA
TGTGCCAGCAGCTTGGAAAGGCAGGGTTGGGATGGCTACACCTTC,CASSLERQGWDGYTF,TRBV5-8,TRBJ1-2,NA,NA
TGTGCCAGTAGAATAAAGGGGGAGCGGGTTAATGGCTACACCTTC,CASRIKGERVNGYTF,TRBV19,TRBJ1-2,NA,few
TGTGCCAGCAGCGGTGACAGGGCCGGCACTGAAGCTTTCTTT,CASSGDRAGTEAFF,TRBV9,TRBJ1-1,TRBD1,many
TGTGCCAGCAGCTTATACACTGAAGCTTTCTTT,CASSLYTEAFF,TRBV7-6,TRBJ1-1,NA,NA
TGCAGCGTTGGATTCGGGGTCTACGAGCAGTACTTC,CSVGFGVYEQYF,TRBV29-1,TRBJ2-7,NA,NA
TGTGCCAGTAGTAGCTTGGGGAACTTAGGTCAGCCCCAGCATTTT,CASSSLGNLGQPQHF,TRBV19,TRBJ1-5,NA,once
TGTGCTAGTGGACGGGACAGGGGGCTCGTAAATAGCAATCAGCCCCAGCATTTT,CASGRDRGLVNSNQPQHF,TRBV12-5,TRBJ1-5,TRBD1,once
TGTGCCAGCAGCCAAGATTCTAGCGGGAGAGAGTTCTTC,CASSQDSSGREFF,TRBV3-1/TRBV3-2,TRBJ2-1,TRBD2,NA
TGTGCCATCAGTGAGCCCGTCGGGAGGAGCGGGACGGTCTACGAGCAGTACTTC,CAISEPVGRSGTVYEQYF,TRBV10-3,TRBJ2-7,TRBD2,NA
TGTGCCAGCTCACCACTCCCTGGACCCGAGCAGTACTTC,CASSPLPGPEQYF,TRBV18,TRBJ2-7,NA,few
TGTGCCAGCAGTTCCCCCACAGGGACAACAGATACGCAGTATTTT,CASSSPTGTTDTQYF,TRBV6-5,TRBJ2-3,NA,once
TGTGCCAGTAGCCTCCAAGACAGGTTTACCTCTGGGGCCAACGTCCTGACTTTC,CASSLQDRFTSGANVLTF,TRBV19,TRBJ2-6,NA,NA
TGCGCCAGCAGCCCCGGCGGAGGGGGCCTTAACTATGGCTACACCTTC,CASSPGGGGLNYGYTF,TRBV5-1,TRBJ1-2,TRBD1,NA
TGCAGCGCCGCCCGTTTAGTAGATGAAAAACTGTTTTTT,CSAARLVDEKLFF,TRBV29-1,TRBJ1-4,NA,NA
TGTGCCAGCAACATCGAGGGAGGGGCTGGCTACGAGCAGTACTTC,CASNIEGGAGYEQYF,TRBV7-9,TRBJ2-7,TRBD2,NA